This T cell receptor (beta chain) came from a study of T-cell reconstitution after alpha-beta-depleted transplantation in children. Study results and limitations: Newly generated T cells supplied most T-cell counts and diversity one year post-transplant. About two months after transplant, alpha-beta T cells reportedly came from several hundred expanded graft clones. Some patients owed their high day-60 TCRbeta diversity to surviving recipient T cells and thymic progenitors.

This clonotype was seen repeatedly, ten times or more. Its antigen remains unknown. As it was prepared, the TCRbeta library received unique molecular identifiers. Each CDR3 protein gets one entry after TCRdb re-called the PCR reads with MiXCR. The sample holds roughly 240,000 distinct CDR3 sequences, around 7.5% seen once. V lost 0 bases and J lost 5, with 8 bases in between. This CDR3 region has 14 residues. The rearrangement joins TRBV12-3 or TRBV12-4 to TRBJ1-5; D remains ambiguous. Material: PBMCs, mostly from graft donor cells, obtained 180 days after TCRalphabeta/CD19-depleted stem cell transplant. The receptor comes from a male patient younger than 18 who had a stem cell transplant for acute lymphoblastic leukemia, so the T cells may come from the graft donor. The CDR3 DNA is TGTGCCAGCAGTTTAGCCAGGCCTGATCAGCCCCAGCATTTT. This encodes CASSLARPDQPQHF.